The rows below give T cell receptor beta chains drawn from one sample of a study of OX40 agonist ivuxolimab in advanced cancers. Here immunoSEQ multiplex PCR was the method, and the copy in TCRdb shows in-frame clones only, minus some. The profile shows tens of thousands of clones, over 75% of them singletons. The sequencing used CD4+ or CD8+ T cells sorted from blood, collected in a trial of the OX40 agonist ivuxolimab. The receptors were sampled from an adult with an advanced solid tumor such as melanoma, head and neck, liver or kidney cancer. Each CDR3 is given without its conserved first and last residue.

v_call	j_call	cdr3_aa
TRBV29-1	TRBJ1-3	SVEAGRAGNTIY
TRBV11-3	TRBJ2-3	ASSLSLADTQY
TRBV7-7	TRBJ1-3	ASSLSFGNTIY
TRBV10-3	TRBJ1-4	AISESGLDEKLF
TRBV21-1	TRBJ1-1	ASSKVPTNAF
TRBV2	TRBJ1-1	ASSDRGRSTEAF
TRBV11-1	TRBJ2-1	ASRGGGQGENEQF
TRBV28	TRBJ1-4	ASSVRHGDEKLF
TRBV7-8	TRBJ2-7	ASSLERGPGEQY
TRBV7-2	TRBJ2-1	ASSSYPGLAGGSHNEQF
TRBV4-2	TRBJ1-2	ASGGDRVEGYT
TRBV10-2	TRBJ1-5	ASSESMGEGYQPQH
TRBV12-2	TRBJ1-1	ASRSKITRSVNTEAF